This T cell receptor beta chain was sequenced in a study of T-cell memory formation after mild COVID-19. Whole-study results and caveats: The finding that pre-infection memory included some responding clones suggested that cross-reactive memory joined. Clones which contracted sat mainly in CM and EM if CD4+, and in EMRA if CD8+. Contracting clones, day 15 to 85, had balanced CD4/CD8, and later expanders favored CD4+.

With regard to this clonotype: Its specificity is not known.

With constant-segment primers, 5'RACE yielded cDNA libraries of TCR alpha and TCR beta that carried sample barcodes and UMIs. TCRdb analysed the 5' RACE reads with MiXCR anew, one entry per CDR3 protein. The table records roughly 250,000 distinct CDR3 sequences, 16% of them present only once. The sequence came from a man aged 18-30 years who had mild COVID-19 (a few samples of this study predate the infection). Cell type and time point are not known. Input material: PBMCs or a T cell subset sorted from them (not recorded which).

CDR3 nucleotides: TGTGCCAGCAGCTTAGTACAGAGCTTAGAGACCCAGTACTTC. Protein product: CASSLVQSLETQYF. J is TRBJ2-5 and V is TRBV7-2, with D unclear. Germline CDR1 and CDR2: SGHTA and FQGNSA. The CDR3 spans 14 residues. V lost 1 base and J lost 4, with 10 bases in between.